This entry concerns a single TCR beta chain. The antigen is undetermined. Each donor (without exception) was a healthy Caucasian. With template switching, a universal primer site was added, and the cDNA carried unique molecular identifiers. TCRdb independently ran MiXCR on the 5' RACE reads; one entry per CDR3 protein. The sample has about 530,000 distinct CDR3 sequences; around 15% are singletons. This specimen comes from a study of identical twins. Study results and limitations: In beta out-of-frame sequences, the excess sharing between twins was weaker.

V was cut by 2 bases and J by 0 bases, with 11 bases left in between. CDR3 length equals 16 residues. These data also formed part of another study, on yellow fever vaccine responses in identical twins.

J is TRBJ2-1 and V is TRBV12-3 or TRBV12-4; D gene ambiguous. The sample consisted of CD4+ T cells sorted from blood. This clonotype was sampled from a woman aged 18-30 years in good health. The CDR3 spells CASSLREVTSYNEQFF. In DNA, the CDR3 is TGTGCCAGCAGTTTACGTGAGGTAACCTCCTACAATGAGCAGTTCTTC.